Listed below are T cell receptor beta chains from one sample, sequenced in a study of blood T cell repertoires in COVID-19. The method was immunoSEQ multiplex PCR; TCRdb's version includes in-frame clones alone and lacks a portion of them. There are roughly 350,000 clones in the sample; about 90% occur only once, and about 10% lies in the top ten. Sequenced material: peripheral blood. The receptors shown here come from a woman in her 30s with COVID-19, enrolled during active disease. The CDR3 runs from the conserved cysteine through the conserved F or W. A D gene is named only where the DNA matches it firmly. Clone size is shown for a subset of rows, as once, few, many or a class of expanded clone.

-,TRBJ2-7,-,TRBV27,TGTGCCAGCAGTTCGGGGGACTACGAGCAGTACTTC,CASSSGDYEQYF
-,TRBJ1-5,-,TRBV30,TGTGCCTGGTCCCTGGCGACGACGGGGGGCTGGGGTCAGCCCCAGCATTTT,CAWSLATTGGWGQPQHF
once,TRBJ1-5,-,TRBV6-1,TGTGCCAGCAGTGCTGAGGCCTTCTGGGGCAATCAGCCCCAGCATTTT,CASSAEAFWGNQPQHF
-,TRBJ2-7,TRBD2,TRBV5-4,TGTGCCAGCAGCTTCCAGACTAGCGGGGCCTACGAGCAGTACTTC,CASSFQTSGAYEQYF
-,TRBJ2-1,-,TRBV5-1,TGCGCCAGCAGCTTTGCGCTTAGCTCCTACAATGAGCAGTTCTTC,CASSFALSSYNEQFF
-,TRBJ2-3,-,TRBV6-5,TGTGCCAGCAGTTATTTGGCGGGAACAGATACGCAGTATTTT,CASSYLAGTDTQYF
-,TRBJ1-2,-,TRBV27,TGTGCCACCTTGCCGAGGCAGTCAATTGGCTACACCTTC,CATLPRQSIGYTF
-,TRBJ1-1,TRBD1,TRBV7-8,TGTGCCAGCAGCCTGGACAGGGCGAGCACTGAAGCTTTCTTT,CASSLDRASTEAFF
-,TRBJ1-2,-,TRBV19,TGTGCCAGTACCCTCAAAGGCAGGTTTAACTATGGCTACACCTTC,CASTLKGRFNYGYTF
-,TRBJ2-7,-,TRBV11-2,TGTGCCAGCAGCCCAATGGGCTACGAGCAGTACTTC,CASSPMGYEQYF
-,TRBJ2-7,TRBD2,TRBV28,TGTGCCAGTATCAGAGGGACTAGGGTCTACGAGCAGTACTTC,CASIRGTRVYEQYF
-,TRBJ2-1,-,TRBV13,TGTGCCAGCAGCTTAGCAGCGGGTTGGTACAATGAGCAGTTCTTC,CASSLAAGWYNEQFF
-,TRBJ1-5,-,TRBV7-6,TGTGCCAGCAGCTTAGGGAGTTTTCAGCCCCAGCATTTT,CASSLGSFQPQHF
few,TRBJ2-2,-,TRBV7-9,TGTGCCAGCAGCTACCCCAAAGGCGGTGATCTCGCGAACACCGGGGAGCTGTTTTTT,CASSYPKGGDLANTGELFF
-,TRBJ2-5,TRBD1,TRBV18,TGTGCCAGCTCACGAGGGACAGCCAGCCAAGAGACCCAGTACTTC,CASSRGTASQETQYF
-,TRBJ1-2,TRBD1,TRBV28,TGTGCCAGCAGTTCCCTCCCCGGGACAGGAGGTGGCTACACCTTC,CASSSLPGTGGGYTF
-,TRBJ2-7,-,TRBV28,TGTGCCAGCAGAAGGGGAAGCTACGAGCAGTACTTC,CASRRGSYEQYF
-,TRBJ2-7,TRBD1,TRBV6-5,TGTGCCAGCAAACTGGACAGGAAGACCTACGAGCAGTACTTC,CASKLDRKTYEQYF
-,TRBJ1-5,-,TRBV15,TGTGCCACCAGCAGGGCTACAGTTAATATCAATCAGCCCCAGCATTTT,CATSRATVNINQPQHF
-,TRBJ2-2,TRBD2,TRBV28,TGTGCCAGCAGTTGGACTAGATCTGGTGCCGGGGAGCTGTTTTTT,CASSWTRSGAGELFF
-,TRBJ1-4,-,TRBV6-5,TGTGCCAGCAAAGAGACAACAACTAATGAAAAACTGTTTTTT,CASKETTTNEKLFF
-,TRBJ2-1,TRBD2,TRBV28,TGTGCCAGCAGTTTATACAGCCCGGGACTAGCGGTACACAATGAGCAGTTCTTC,CASSLYSPGLAVHNEQFF
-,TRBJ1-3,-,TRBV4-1,TGCGCCAGCAGCCAAGGGGAGGGGCGAAACACCATATATTTT,CASSQGEGRNTIYF
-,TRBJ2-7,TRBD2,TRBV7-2,TGTGCCAGCAGCTTAGGTCTAGCGGGAGCCAGGGGGGAGCAGTACTTC,CASSLGLAGARGEQYF
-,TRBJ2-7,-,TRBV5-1,TGCGCCAGCAGCTTGGGAATCGGGGTAGGGGGCTACGAGCAGTACTTC,CASSLGIGVGGYEQYF
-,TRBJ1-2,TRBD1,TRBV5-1,TGCGCCAGCAGCAATCCGGACAGGGGGCAAGGCTACACCTTC,CASSNPDRGQGYTF
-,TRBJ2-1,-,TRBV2,TGTGCCAGCAGCCTGGGACTCAATGAGCAGTTCTTC,CASSLGLNEQFF
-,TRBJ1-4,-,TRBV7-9,TGTGCCAGCAGCCTGATTCTAGGAGGGGTTAATGAAAAACTGTTTTTT,CASSLILGGVNEKLFF
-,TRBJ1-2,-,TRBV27,TGTGCCAGCAGTTTTACAGGCCTTTATGGCTACACCTTC,CASSFTGLYGYTF
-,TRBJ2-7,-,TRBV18,TGTGCCAGCTCACCACCAAACAGCCACTCCTACGAGCAGTACTTC,CASSPPNSHSYEQYF
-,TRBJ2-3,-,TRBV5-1,TGCGCCAGCAGCGTGGCAGGGGCTCGTCCAGATACGCAGTATTTT,CASSVAGARPDTQYF
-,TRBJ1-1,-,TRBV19,TGTGCCAGTACCCTAGGGAGCGCGAACACTGAAGCTTTCTTT,CASTLGSANTEAFF
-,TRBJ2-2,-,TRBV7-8,TGTGCCAGCAGCCTGTACCTCTCTGGGGGCAACACCGGGGAGCTGTTTTTT,CASSLYLSGGNTGELFF
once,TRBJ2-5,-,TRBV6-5,TGTGCCAGCAGTTACGGGGGGACGGAGCCCCAGGAGACCCAGTACTTC,CASSYGGTEPQETQYF
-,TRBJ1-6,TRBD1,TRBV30,TGTGCCCTTAAGGAGGGGGCAAATTCACCCCTCCACTTT,CALKEGANSPLHF
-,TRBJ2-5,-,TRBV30,TGTGCCTGGAGTAACGGGAGAGAGACCCAGTACTTC,CAWSNGRETQYF
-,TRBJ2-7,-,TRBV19,TGTGCCAGTTCTCGCGGAGGCCAGACCAGCTCCTACGAGCAGTACTTC,CASSRGGQTSSYEQYF
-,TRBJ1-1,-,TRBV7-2,TGTGCCAGCAGACCGTCCCTCGGGGGGGGCCGAACTGAAGCTTTCTTT,CASRPSLGGGRTEAFF
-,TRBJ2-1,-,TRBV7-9,TGTGCCAGCAGCTTAGGACAAGGAAACGGCAAGCAGTTCTTC,CASSLGQGNGKQFF
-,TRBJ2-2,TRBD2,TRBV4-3,TGCGCCAGCAGCCAAGAAATAACTAGCGTTTACACCGGGGAGCTGTTTTTT,CASSQEITSVYTGELFF
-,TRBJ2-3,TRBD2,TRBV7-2,TGTGCCAGCAGGCCCCTAGCGGGAGGTAGCACAGATACGCAGTATTTT,CASRPLAGGSTDTQYF
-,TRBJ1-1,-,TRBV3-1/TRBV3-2,TGTGCCAGCAGCCATCAGCCATGGGGGAGGGACACTGAAGCTTTCTTT,CASSHQPWGRDTEAFF
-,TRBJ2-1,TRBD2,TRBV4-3,TGCGCCAGCAGCCCCGCGGAGGTTGGTAGCGGGAGTGGTGGTGAGCAGTTCTTC,CASSPAEVGSGSGGEQFF
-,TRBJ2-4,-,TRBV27,TGTGCCAGCAGTTTTCTTCCAGTGAGGAAAAACATTCAGTACTTC,CASSFLPVRKNIQYF
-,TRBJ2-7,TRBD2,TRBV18,TGTGCCAGCTCACCAGGAAGGGGAGGGAACGAGCAGTACTTC,CASSPGRGGNEQYF